What follows are 20 T cell receptor beta chains derived from one specimen sequenced in a study of OX40 agonist ivuxolimab in advanced cancers. Sequencing was performed with immunoSEQ multiplex PCR; in TCRdb, only in-frame clones are kept and a portion is missing. The sample gives roughly 13,000 clones, 77% of which show up once; about 32% is in the top ten. The sequences come from CD4+ or CD8+ T cells sorted from blood, collected in a trial of the OX40 agonist ivuxolimab. Receptors were obtained from an adult with an advanced solid tumor such as melanoma, head and neck, liver or kidney cancer.

The chain has TRBV9 and TRBJ1-2; tentative D call: TRBD1 (6 bases). In germline, CDR1 is SGDLS, CDR2 YYNGEE. The CDR3 has 13 amino acids. The V end lost 2 bases, the J end lost 4 bases, and 9 bases lay between the germline ends. The CDR3 protein is CASSVGGSYGYTF. CDR3 DNA: TGTGCCAGCAGCGTCGGGGGCAGCTATGGCTACACCTTC.

CDR3 in DNA: TGCGCCAGCAGCCAAGATCATTCTCCCACCGGGGAGCTGTTTTTT. Its protein product is CASSQDHSPTGELFF. The V and J genes are TRBV4-1 and TRBJ2-2; D gene ambiguous. Per the germline V gene, CDR1 is MGHRA and CDR2 is YSYEKL. The CDR3 is 15 residues long. Trimming removed 0 bases from V and 4 bases from J, with 9 bases in between.

The V call is TRBV6-1, the J call TRBJ1-1, with D unresolved. The V gene lost 5 bases and the J gene lost 0 bases, with 10 bases spanning the gap. The CDR3 is 14 amino acids. Germline loops: CDR1 MNHNS, CDR2 SASEGT. CDR3 residues: CASSWTPMNTEAFF. DNA of the CDR3: TGTGCCAGCAGTTGGACTCCGATGAACACTGAAGCTTTCTTT.

The gene calls are TRBV5-1 and TRBJ2-1, with TRBD2 matching over 10 bases. The germline V gene encodes CDR1 SGHRS and CDR2 YFSETQ. The V and J ends lost 4 bases and 6 bases, in that order; junction bases with no gene match: 10. The CDR3 has 16 residues. CDR3 sequence: CASSEGTSVKANEQFF. The CDR3 bases are TGCGCCAGCAGCGAAGGGACTAGCGTTAAGGCCAATGAGCAGTTCTTC.

The J gene is TRBJ2-1, the V gene TRBV5-1; TRBD2 is a possible D gene (6 bases). The CDR3 has 15 amino acids. Germline V gene sequence: CDR1 SGHRS, CDR2 YFSETQ. V lost 1 base and J 7 bases, leaving 15 bases between the germline ends. The CDR3 sequence: CASSLITGAGNEQFF. The CDR3 bases are TGCGCCAGCAGCTTGATCACGGGAGCGGGTAATGAGCAGTTCTTC.

The chain employs TRBV4-1 and TRBJ2-7; 8 nucleotides align to TRBD1. The CDR3 consists of 13 residues. In germline, CDR1 is MGHRA, CDR2 YSYEKL. V lost 3 bases, J lost 4 bases, and 2 bases stayed unmatched. The CDR3 sequence is CASSQDRAYEQYF. The CDR3 coding sequence is TGCGCCAGCAGCCAGGACAGGGCGTACGAGCAGTACTTC.

The chain couples TRBV6-6 to TRBJ2-5, with 8 bases fitting TRBD1. CDR1 is MNHNY and CDR2 is SVGAGI in the germline V gene (reference sequence). Germline trimming cut 7 bases from V and 2 bases from J; bases unmatched to any gene: 3. The CDR3 is 13 residues long. This CDR3 reads CASKTGGQETQYF. The CDR3 DNA reads as TGTGCCAGCAAAACAGGGGGTCAAGAGACCCAGTACTTC.

The chain uses TRBV27 and TRBJ1-1; maybe TRBD1 (6 bases). This CDR3 comprises 14 residues. The germline gives CDR1 MNHEY, CDR2 SMNVEV (reference sequence). V dropped 4 bases and J dropped 0 bases, with 9 bases sitting between them. The CDR3 reads CASSSGAMNTEAFF. CDR3 nucleotides: TGTGCCAGCAGTTCGGGGGCGATGAACACTGAAGCTTTCTTT.

This clone appeared a single time. CDR3 loop: CASSPAGGTGETQYF. For the CDR3, the DNA is TGTGCCAGCTCACCGGCCGGGGGGACGGGAGAGACCCAGTACTTC. This chain uses TRBV18 with TRBJ2-5, with 7 bases fitting TRBD2. Germline values: CDR1 KGHSH, CDR2 LQKENI. This CDR3 has 15 residues. V dropped 3 bases and J dropped 4; count of bases not matched to a gene: 8.

The chain is built from TRBV19 and TRBJ1-1; D is undetermined. The CDR3 sequence is 13 residues long. V lost 5 bases to trimming and J lost 3 bases, with 10 bases between them. Germline loops: CDR1 LNHDA, CDR2 SQIVND (reference sequence). The CDR3 is CASSVPGYTEAFF. CDR3 nucleotide sequence: TGTGCCAGTAGTGTACCGGGATACACTGAAGCTTTCTTT.

The CDR3 sequence: CSVVDSEYGTDTQYF. DNA for the CDR3: TGCAGCGTTGTAGACAGCGAGTACGGCACAGATACGCAGTATTTT. The rearrangement joins TRBV29-1 to TRBJ2-3, with a possible D match to TRBD1 (5 bases). Germline V gene sequence: CDR1 SQVTM, CDR2 ANQGSEA. V was clipped by 4 bases and J by 1 base, with 15 bases between them. The CDR3 consists of 15 residues.

This chain joins TRBV7-9 and TRBJ2-3, with 9 bases identical to TRBD2. J lost 2 bases, V lost 5 bases, and 14 bases had no gene match. The germline CDR1 and CDR2 sequences are SEHNR and FQNEAQ (reference sequence). The length of the CDR3 is 18 residues. The CDR3, as DNA: TGTGCCAGCAGCCGCGAAGGCAGCGGGAGGACCCCCACAGATACGCAGTATTTT. The encoded protein is CASSREGSGRTPTDTQYF. Supplemented by reference TRBV7-9 and TRBJ2-3, the full variable domain reads DTGVSQNPRHKITKRGQNVTFRCDPISEHNRLYWYRQTLGQGPEFLTYFQNEAQLEKSRLLSDRFSAERPKGSFSTLEIQRTEQGDSAMYLCASSREGSGRTPTDTQYFGPGTRLTVL.

This chain uses TRBV4-2 with TRBJ2-7, with D possibly being TRBD1 (5 bases). The CDR3 extends over 16 amino acids. V lost 0 bases to trimming and J lost 7 bases, with 19 bases between them. Germline V gene lookup returns CDR1 LGHNA and CDR2 YNFKEQ. CDR3: CASSQDHIGVDREQYF. The CDR3 DNA reads TGTGCCAGCAGCCAAGATCATATAGGGGTCGATCGGGAGCAGTACTTC.

The rearrangement uses TRBV15 and TRBJ2-2, with D perhaps being TRBD1 or TRBD2 (5 bases each). V dropped 5 bases and J dropped 4 bases, with 17 bases sitting between them. The CDR3 consists of 16 residues. Germline CDR1 is LNHNV and CDR2 is YYDKDF (reference sequence). CDR3 nucleotide sequence: TGTGCCACCAGCCCGACCGGGACGAGGGGCACCGGGGAGCTGTTTTTT. Protein sequence: CATSPTGTRGTGELFF.

This clone was found a few times. This rearrangement joins TRBV7-8 to TRBJ2-5; 7 positions agree with TRBD1. From germline, CDR1 is SGHVS and CDR2 FQNEAQ. The CDR3 covers 15 residues. After removal of 5 bases from V and 2 bases from J, the junction contained 8 bases not matched to a gene. CDR3 sequence reads: CASSPQGVGQETQYF. The CDR3 DNA reads as TGTGCCAGCAGCCCCCAGGGGGTAGGGCAAGAGACCCAGTACTTC. The variable domain in full, completed from reference TRBV7-8 and TRBJ2-5, reads GAGVSQSPRYKVAKRGQDVALRCDPISGHVSLFWYQQALGQGPEFLTYFQNEAQLDKSGLPSDRFFAERPEGSVSTLKIQRTQQEDSAVYLCASSPQGVGQETQYFGPGTRLLVL.

The CDR3 nucleotides read TGTGCCAGCTCACACGGACAGGCGAGCAATCAGCCCCAGCATTTT. Residues: CASSHGQASNQPQHF. V usage is TRBV18 and J usage is TRBJ1-5, with 7 bases that match TRBD1. The CDR3 length is 15 residues. V lost 4 bases and J lost 1; bases outside the gene matches: 4. CDR1 and CDR2 from the germline V gene are KGHSH and LQKENI.

The chain employs TRBV4-1 and TRBJ1-2; 8 bases are shared with TRBD1. V lost 4 bases, J lost 4 bases, and 11 bases stayed unmatched. The CDR3 is 16 amino acids. Germline CDR1 and CDR2: MGHRA and YSYEKL. The CDR3 protein is CASSRGQGLDTYGYTF. The DNA of the CDR3 is TGCGCCAGCAGCCGCGGACAGGGTCTTGATACCTATGGCTACACCTTC.

This clone is medium-sized (0.01 to 0.1%) in the sample. The chain combines TRBV9 with TRBJ2-5; 8 bases map to TRBD1. There are 15 residues in the CDR3. From germline, CDR1 is SGDLS and CDR2 YYNGEE. V lost 6 bases and J lost 5; bases outside the gene matches: 12. Here the CDR3 reads CASNGAGGAGETQYF. CDR3 in DNA: TGTGCCAGCAATGGGGCAGGGGGCGCAGGGGAGACCCAGTACTTC.

This clone has only a few counts. V is TRBV27 and J is TRBJ2-7; tentative D call: TRBD2 (6 bases). V lost 8 bases and J lost 4, with 15 bases in between. Germline CDR1 MNHEY, CDR2 SMNVEV (reference sequence). The CDR3 covers 13 residues. Written as DNA, the CDR3 is TGTGCCAGCGGGCGGGGTCTGAGATACGAGCAGTACTTC. Protein product: CASGRGLRYEQYF.

The V gene is TRBV6-5, the J gene TRBJ1-1, with D possibly matching TRBD1 (5 bases). The germline gives CDR1 MNHEY, CDR2 SVGAGI. The CDR3 has 15 amino acids. Trimming pared 6 bases from V and 4 bases from J, leaving 18 bases between. Here the CDR3 reads CASRMAWGRGTEAFF. The CDR3, as DNA: TGTGCCAGCAGGATGGCGTGGGGGAGAGGCACTGAAGCTTTCTTT.